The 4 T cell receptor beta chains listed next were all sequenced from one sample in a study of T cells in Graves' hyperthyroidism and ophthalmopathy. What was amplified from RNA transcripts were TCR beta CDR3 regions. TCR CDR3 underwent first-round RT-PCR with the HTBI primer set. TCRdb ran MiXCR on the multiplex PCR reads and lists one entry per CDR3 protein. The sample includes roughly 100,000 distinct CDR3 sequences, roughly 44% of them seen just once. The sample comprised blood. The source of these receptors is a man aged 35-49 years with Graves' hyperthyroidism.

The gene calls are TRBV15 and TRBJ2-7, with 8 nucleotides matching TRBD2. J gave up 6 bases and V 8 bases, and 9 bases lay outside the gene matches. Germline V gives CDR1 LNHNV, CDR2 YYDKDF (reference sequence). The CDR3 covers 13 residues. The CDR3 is CATEDSGTGEQYF. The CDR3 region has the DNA TGTGCCACCGAGGATAGCGGGACCGGCGAGCAGTACTTC.

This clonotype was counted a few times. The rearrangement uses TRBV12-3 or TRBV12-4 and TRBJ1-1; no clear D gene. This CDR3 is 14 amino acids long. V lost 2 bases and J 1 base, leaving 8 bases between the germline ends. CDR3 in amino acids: CASSLLPGNTEAFF. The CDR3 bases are TGTGCCAGCAGTTTATTGCCAGGGAACACTGAAGCTTTCTTT.

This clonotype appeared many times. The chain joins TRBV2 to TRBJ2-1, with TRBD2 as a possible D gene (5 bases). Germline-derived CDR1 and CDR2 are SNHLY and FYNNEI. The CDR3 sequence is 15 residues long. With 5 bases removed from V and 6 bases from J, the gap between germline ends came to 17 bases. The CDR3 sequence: CASSRSGRGSNEQFF. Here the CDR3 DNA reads TGTGCCAGCAGTCGAAGTGGTCGGGGAAGCAATGAGCAGTTCTTC.

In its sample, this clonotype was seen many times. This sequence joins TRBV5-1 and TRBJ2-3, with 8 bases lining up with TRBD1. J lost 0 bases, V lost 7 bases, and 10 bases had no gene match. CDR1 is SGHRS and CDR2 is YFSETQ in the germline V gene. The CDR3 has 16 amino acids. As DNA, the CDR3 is TGCGCCAGCGGACAGGGCGCCCCTTCTAGCACAGATACGCAGTATTTT. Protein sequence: CASGQGAPSSTDTQYF.